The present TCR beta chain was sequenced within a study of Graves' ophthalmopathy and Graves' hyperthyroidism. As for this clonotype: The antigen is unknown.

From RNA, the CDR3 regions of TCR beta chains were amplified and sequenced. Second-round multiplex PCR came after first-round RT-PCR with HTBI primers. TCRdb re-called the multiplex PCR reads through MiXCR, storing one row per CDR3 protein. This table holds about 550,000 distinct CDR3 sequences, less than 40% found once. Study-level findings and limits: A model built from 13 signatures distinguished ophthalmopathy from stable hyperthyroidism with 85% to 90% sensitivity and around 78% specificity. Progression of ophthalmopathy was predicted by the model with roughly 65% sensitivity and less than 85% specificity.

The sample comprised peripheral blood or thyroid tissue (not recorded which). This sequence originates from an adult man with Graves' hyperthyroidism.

CDR3 nucleotides: TGCAGTGACTCTGGGACAACCTACTATGGCTACACCTTC. It codes for CSDSGTTYYGYTF. The rearrangement joins TRBV20-1 to TRBJ1-2; D may be TRBD1 (6 bases). Trimming removed 7 bases at V and 3 bases at J, with 15 bases between. This CDR3 is 13 amino acids long. Looked up from germline, CDR1 is DFQATT and CDR2 is SNEGSKA (reference sequence).